One and the same sample provided the 20 T cell receptor beta chains below, sequenced in a study of blood T cell repertoires in COVID-19. Generated by immunoSEQ multiplex PCR, the TCRdb table keeps only in-frame clones and is missing some. The table records 250,000 to 350,000 clones, more than 70% of them present only once. The sequencing sample was made of PBMCs or T cells enriched from blood (not recorded which). Receptor source: a woman in her sixties or seventies in a cohort exposed to, infected with or recovered from COVID-19 (not recorded which).

The chain has TRBV2 and TRBJ2-7; possibly TRBD2 for D (6 bases). V was clipped by 4 bases and J by 7 bases, with 8 bases between them. CDR3 size: 11 residues. Germline CDR1 reads SNHLY; CDR2 reads FYNNEI. CDR3 in DNA: TGTGCCAGCAGTGGACTAGGGGAGCAGTACTTC. It encodes CASSGLGEQYF.

The chain uses TRBV5-1 and TRBJ2-5; tentatively, D is TRBD1 (6 bases). Per germline, CDR1 SGHRS and CDR2 YFSETQ. CDR3 size: 14 residues. V shed 7 bases and J shed 0 bases, with 13 bases lying between them. The CDR3 region is CASAGTKYQETQYF. CDR3 bases: TGCGCCAGCGCCGGGACAAAGTACCAAGAGACCCAGTACTTC.

This clone was seen a few times. The chain joins TRBV28 to TRBJ1-5, with D perhaps TRBD1 (6 bases). Germline CDR1 and CDR2: MDHEN and SYDVKM. The V and J ends lost 9 bases and 2 bases respectively, with 11 bases between them. This CDR3 spans 13 amino acids. CDR3 residues: CASLTGRNQPQHF. For the CDR3, the DNA is TGTGCCAGTCTGACAGGCCGCAATCAGCCCCAGCATTTT.

The V gene is TRBV28, the J gene TRBJ1-6; unclear D gene. Trimming took off 2 bases at V and 10 bases at J, with 6 bases between the two ends. The CDR3 covers 12 residues. Germline CDR1 MDHEN, CDR2 SYDVKM. The CDR3 protein is CASSLSGSPLHF. DNA of the CDR3: TGTGCCAGCAGTTTAAGCGGGTCACCCCTCCACTTT.

The chain has TRBV5-1 and TRBJ1-1; D remains unclear. Trimming shortened V by 0 bases and J by 7 bases, and 10 bases separated the two germline ends. CDR3 length: 13 residues. Looked up from germline, CDR1 is SGHRS and CDR2 is YFSETQ. The CDR3 coding sequence is TGCGCCAGCAGCTTGGACAGAAATGTTGAAGCTTTCTTT. Residues: CASSLDRNVEAFF.

The chain is built from TRBV2 and TRBJ1-1; possibly TRBD1 for D (6 bases). Germline assignment: CDR1 SNHLY and CDR2 FYNNEI. V lost 5 bases and J 0 bases, leaving 10 bases between the germline ends. This CDR3 comprises 14 residues. Here the CDR3 reads CASSQRTVNTEAFF. CDR3 DNA: TGTGCCAGCAGTCAAAGGACAGTGAACACTGAAGCTTTCTTT.

The rearrangement uses TRBV2 and TRBJ1-3; D unresolved. V was trimmed by 4 bases and J by 0 bases, leaving 7 bases between them. Germline lookup yields CDR1 SNHLY and CDR2 FYNNEI. The CDR3 is 14 amino acids. The CDR3: CASSVQYSGNTIYF. The CDR3 DNA follows: TGTGCCAGCAGTGTGCAGTACTCTGGAAACACCATATATTTT.

This clone was seen a single time. The V and J genes are TRBV20-1 and TRBJ1-6, with 8 bases that match TRBD1. The V segment lost 3 bases and the J segment 7 bases; nucleotides outside the gene matches: 5. This CDR3 region has 14 residues. Germline CDR1 reads DFQATT; CDR2 reads SNEGSKA (reference sequence). CDR3 residues: CSASGDRRNSPLHF. CDR3 DNA: TGCAGTGCTAGTGGGGACAGGAGGAATTCACCCCTCCACTTT.

The chain links TRBV28 to TRBJ2-1, with D maybe TRBD2 (5 bases). Trimming removed 5 bases at V and 4 bases at J, with 15 bases between. There are 15 residues in the CDR3. Germline CDR1 is MDHEN and CDR2 is SYDVKM. The CDR3 coding sequence is TGTGCCAGCAGTCCGTATAGGACTTCGTACAATGAGCAGTTCTTC. It is translated as CASSPYRTSYNEQFF.

This chain links TRBV7-9 with TRBJ2-3; 11 nucleotides align to TRBD1. This CDR3 comprises 16 residues. V dropped 5 bases and J dropped 5; count of bases not matched to a gene: 9. Germline CDR1 reads SEHNR; CDR2 reads FQNEAQ (reference sequence). The DNA of the CDR3 is TGTGCCAGCAGCATCGGACAGGGGGCGCGAGGAGATACGCAGTATTTT. Residues: CASSIGQGARGDTQYF.

This clone appeared once. The rearrangement uses TRBV5-1 and TRBJ1-1; TRBD1 matches 8 bases. This CDR3 contains 14 residues. The ends lost 1 base at V and 6 bases at J; junction bases unmatched: 5. Germline CDR1 SGHRS, CDR2 YFSETQ. Here the CDR3 DNA reads TGCGCCAGCAGCTTGAGGACAGGGTTATCTGAAGCTTTCTTT. It encodes CASSLRTGLSEAFF.

The chain recombines TRBV6-2 or TRBV6-3 with TRBJ1-3; D not resolved. V lost 4 bases, J lost 0 bases, and 10 bases lay in between. Germline V CDR1 and CDR2: MNHEY, SVGEGT. The CDR3 covers 15 residues. CDR3 in amino acids: CASSSRGFSGNTIYF. CDR3 bases: TGTGCCAGCAGTTCCCGGGGATTCTCTGGAAACACCATATATTTT.

J is TRBJ2-1 and V is TRBV7-2; TRBD1 matches 9 bases. CDR1 and CDR2 (germline): SGHTA, FQGNSA. Losses at the gene ends were 0 bases for V and 6 bases for J; bases not matched to a gene: 6. This CDR3 has 16 amino acids. The CDR3 coding sequence is TGTGCCAGCAGCTTAGCTTCTACAGGGGGCCGCAATGAGCAGTTCTTC. It is translated as CASSLASTGGRNEQFF.

The chain is built from TRBV30 and TRBJ1-6; D perhaps matches TRBD1 (5 bases). Trimming left V 4 bases short and J 6 bases short, with 13 bases between. The CDR3 length is 14 residues. Germline V gene sequence: CDR1 GTSNPN, CDR2 SVGIG (reference sequence). The CDR3 spells CAWKGLGPNSPLHF. The CDR3 coding sequence is TGTGCCTGGAAGGGCTTGGGGCCTAATTCACCCCTCCACTTT.

The CDR3 DNA follows: TGCAGCGGGAGGGAGGGCGAGCAGTTCTTC. Its protein product is CSGREGEQFF. The chain recombines TRBV29-1 with TRBJ2-1; 7 bases line up with TRBD2. The ends lost 7 bases at V and 10 bases at J; junction bases unmatched: 4. Germline V gene lookup returns CDR1 SQVTM and CDR2 ANQGSEA. The CDR3 is 10 amino acids.

The chain uses TRBV19 and TRBJ2-1; 16 nucleotides agree with TRBD2. The trim removed 3 bases at V and 8 bases at J, leaving 1 base unmatched. CDR1 LNHDA and CDR2 SQIVND come from the germline V gene (reference sequence). CDR3 length: 15 amino acids. CDR3 region: CASSMGLAGGDEQFF. The CDR3 nucleotides are TGTGCCAGTAGTATGGGACTAGCGGGAGGGGATGAGCAGTTCTTC.

The J gene is TRBJ1-3, the V gene TRBV15; D remains unclear. Trimming stripped 3 bases from V and 0 bases from J, with 15 bases between. The germline CDR1 and CDR2 sequences are LNHNV and YYDKDF (reference sequence). The CDR3 sequence is 17 residues long. CDR3 nucleotide sequence: TGTGCCACCAGCAGTGGGGAGGGAACCCACTCTGGAAACACCATATATTTT. Translation gives CATSSGEGTHSGNTIYF.

The V call is TRBV5-1, the J call TRBJ2-2; TRBD1 matches at 9 bases. This CDR3 has 18 residues. CDR1 and CDR2 (germline): SGHRS, YFSETQ. V lost 0 bases and J lost 2; bases outside the gene matches: 8. CDR3 region: CASSLEGTGLLNTGELFF. The CDR3 DNA reads as TGCGCCAGCAGCTTGGAGGGGACAGGGCTTCTTAACACCGGGGAGCTGTTTTTT.

The chain carries TRBV19 and TRBJ2-1; 9 bases are a match to TRBD1. The trim removed 10 bases at V and 4 bases at J, leaving 8 bases unmatched. The CDR3 length is 14 residues. Germline lookup yields CDR1 LNHDA and CDR2 SQIVND (reference sequence). This chain's CDR3 is CAISQTGGYNEQFF. CDR3 nucleotide sequence: TGTGCCATTTCTCAGACAGGGGGGTACAATGAGCAGTTCTTC.

Only one count was recorded for this clone. V and J are TRBV7-2 and TRBJ2-1; D not resolved. The CDR3 runs to 14 residues. CDR1 is SGHTA, CDR2 FQGNSA, per germline. The V gene lost 5 bases and the J gene lost 1 base, with 9 bases spanning the gap. The CDR3 here is CASSRDRSYNEQFF. The DNA of the CDR3 is TGTGCCAGCAGCCGCGATCGTTCCTACAATGAGCAGTTCTTC.